The 7 T cell receptor beta chains below come from one sample, sequenced in a study of blood T cell repertoires in COVID-19. Clones were sequenced by immunoSEQ multiplex PCR, and TCRdb holds only the in-frame ones, with some missing. The data show 200,000 or so clones, about 88% seen once. Sample: peripheral blood. These receptors originate from a man aged 45 to 65 who had recovered from COVID-19.

The chain couples TRBV2 to TRBJ2-7, with D unresolved. The ends were cut back, 8 bases at V and 1 base at J, with 12 bases in the middle. The CDR3 extends over 13 amino acids. CDR1 is SNHLY and CDR2 is FYNNEI in the germline V gene. CDR3 DNA: TGTGCCAGCTCGACATCCCTTTCCTACGAGCAGTACTTC. Translated: CASSTSLSYEQYF.

This clone was observed a handful of times. The chain carries TRBV19 and TRBJ1-2, with D perhaps TRBD1 (6 bases). The CDR3 spans 15 residues. The V end was cut by 5 bases, the J end by 3 bases, with 16 bases between. CDR1 and CDR2 from the germline V gene are LNHDA and SQIVND (reference sequence). For the CDR3, the DNA is TGTGCCAGTAGTCCCCTACAGGGAGGGGACTATGGCTACACCTTC. It codes for CASSPLQGGDYGYTF. The entire variable domain, with the rest obtained from reference TRBV19 and TRBJ1-2, is as follows: DGGITQSPKYLFRKEGQNVTLSCEQNLNHDAMYWYRQDPGQGLRLIYYSQIVNDFQKGDIAEGYSVSREKKESFPLTVTSAQKNPTAFYLCASSPLQGGDYGYTFGSGTRLTVV.

The V call is TRBV7-2, the J call TRBJ2-7, with a possible D match to TRBD2 (6 bases). The germline CDR1 and CDR2 sequences are SGHTA and FQGNSA. This CDR3 region has 15 residues. V lost 3 bases and J lost 0, with 12 bases in between. The CDR3 sequence: CASSLIRDSSYEQYF. The CDR3 DNA is TGTGCCAGCAGCTTGATCCGGGACTCCTCCTACGAGCAGTACTTC.

The V gene is TRBV5-1, the J gene TRBJ1-5; D remains ambiguous. The CDR3 runs to 15 residues. CDR1 and CDR2 from the germline V gene are SGHRS and YFSETQ. Trimming took 0 bases from V and 4 from J, leaving 11 bases between them. CDR3 loop: CASSLGFPDNQPQHF. In nucleotides, the CDR3 is TGCGCCAGCAGCTTGGGGTTTCCAGATAATCAGCCCCAGCATTTT.

This chain connects TRBV3-1 (or the pseudogene TRBV3-2) to TRBJ2-7; TRBD2 is a possible D gene (5 bases). Trimming removed 0 bases at V and 2 bases at J, with 11 bases between. Per germline, CDR1 LGHDT and CDR2 YNNKEL (reference sequence). This CDR3 comprises 15 residues. CDR3 amino acids: CASSQEPAGTYEQYF. In DNA, the CDR3 is TGTGCCAGCAGCCAAGAGCCGGCGGGTACCTACGAGCAGTACTTC.

The V and J genes are TRBV5-4 and TRBJ2-7; 8 nucleotides agree with TRBD2. This CDR3 comprises 14 residues. V lost 4 bases, J lost 5 bases, and 8 bases stayed unmatched. Germline V CDR1 and CDR2: SGHNT, YYREEE (reference sequence). The CDR3 DNA sequence: TGTGCCAGCAGCGGCGGGGGGAGGGGAAACGAGCAGTACTTC. Amino acids: CASSGGGRGNEQYF.

The chain employs TRBV28 and TRBJ2-7, with D maybe TRBD1 (5 bases). The ends were cut back, 8 bases at V and 0 bases at J, with 17 bases in the middle. Germline V gene lookup returns CDR1 MDHEN and CDR2 SYDVKM. The CDR3 length is 15 residues. In DNA, the CDR3 is TGTGCCAGCCTGTCTAGGGGCATGAACTCCTACGAGCAGTACTTC. Protein sequence: CASLSRGMNSYEQYF.